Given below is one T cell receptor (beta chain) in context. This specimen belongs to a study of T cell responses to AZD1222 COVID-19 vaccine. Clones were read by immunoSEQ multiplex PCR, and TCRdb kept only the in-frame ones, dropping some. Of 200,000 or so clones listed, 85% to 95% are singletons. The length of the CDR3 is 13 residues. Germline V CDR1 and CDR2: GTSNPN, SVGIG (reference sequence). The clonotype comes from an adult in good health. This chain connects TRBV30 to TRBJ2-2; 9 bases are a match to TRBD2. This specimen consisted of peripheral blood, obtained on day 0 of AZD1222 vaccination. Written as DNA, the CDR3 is TGTGGATGCGGGGGGGCGAACACCGGGGAGCTGTTTTTT. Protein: CGCGGANTGELFF.